This T cell receptor (beta chain) was retrieved from a study of blood T cell repertoires in COVID-19. Looking at the study overall: The origin of the acute and convalescent COVID-19 samples was the United States, Italy and Spain. PBMCs, B-cell-depleted T cells, or T cells were the source of the cDNA or gDNA that made up the material.

As processed by the authors: The authors estimated nucleated cell counts from reference gene primer amplification. Measured with immunoSEQ multiplex PCR; TCRdb has only the in-frame clones, and not every one. That table furnishes V, J and clone size, whereas the DNA furnished D and trimming. This table has about 250,000 clones, 70% to 85% appearing once. J was trimmed by 6 bases and V by 1 base; bases with no gene match: 8. CDR1 is SEHNR, CDR2 FQNEAQ, per germline (reference sequence). The length of the CDR3 is 15 residues. This clone was counted only a few times. The source is a man at least 80 years old with acute or convalescent COVID-19. Sequencing was carried out using peripheral blood. The chain uses TRBV7-9 and TRBJ2-5; the match to TRBD2 covers 7 bases. The CDR3 sequence: CASSLGGGGPKTQYF. Here the CDR3 DNA reads TGTGCCAGCAGCTTAGGCGGGGGAGGCCCCAAGACCCAGTACTTC.